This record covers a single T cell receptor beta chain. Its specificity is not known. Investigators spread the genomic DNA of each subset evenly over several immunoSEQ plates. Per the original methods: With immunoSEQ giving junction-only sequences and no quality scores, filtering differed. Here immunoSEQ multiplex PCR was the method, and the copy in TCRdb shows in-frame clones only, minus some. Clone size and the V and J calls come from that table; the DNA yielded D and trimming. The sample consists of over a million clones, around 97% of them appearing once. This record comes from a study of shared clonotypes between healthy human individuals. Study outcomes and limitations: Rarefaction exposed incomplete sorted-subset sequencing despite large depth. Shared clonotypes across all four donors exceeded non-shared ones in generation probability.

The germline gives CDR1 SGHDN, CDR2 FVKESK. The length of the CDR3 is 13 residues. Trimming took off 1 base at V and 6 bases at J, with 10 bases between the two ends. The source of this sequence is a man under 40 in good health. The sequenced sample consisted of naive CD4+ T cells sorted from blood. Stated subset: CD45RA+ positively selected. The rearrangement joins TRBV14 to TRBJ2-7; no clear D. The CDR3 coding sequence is TGTGCCAGCAGCCAAGTCAGGTTGTCCGAGCAGTACTTC. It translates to CASSQVRLSEQYF.